This T cell receptor beta chain comes out of a study of blood T cell repertoires in COVID-19. Overall study context: PBMCs, B-cell-depleted T cells, or T cells were the source of the cDNA or gDNA that made up the material.

Seattle researchers signed up patients amid active infection and tracked them longitudinally. A few counts support this clone. Germline trimming cut 0 bases from V and 7 bases from J; bases unmatched to any gene: 6. Germline V CDR1 and CDR2: SGHRS, YFSETQ. This CDR3 is 14 amino acids long. In the source study's methods: Researchers report that nucleated cell counts were estimated from reference gene primer amplification. Measured with immunoSEQ multiplex PCR; TCRdb has only the in-frame clones, and not every one. That table furnishes V, J and clone size, whereas the DNA furnished D and trimming. Of about 250,000 clones in the sample, more than 75% are singletons; the top ten hold approximately 6.2%.

The source material was peripheral blood. V is TRBV5-1 and J is TRBJ2-7, with TRBD2 matching 8 bases. The receptor was derived from a woman aged 80 or over with COVID-19, enrolled during active disease. The CDR3 DNA reads TGCGCCAGCAGCTTGGAAGCGGGGGCCCGAGAGCAGTACTTC. Translated, it gives CASSLEAGAREQYF.